This T cell receptor beta chain was captured in a study of T cell responses to AZD1222 COVID-19 vaccine. General observations from the study: Just a handful of AZD1222 recipients tested seropositive at baseline.

Measured with immunoSEQ multiplex PCR; TCRdb has only the in-frame clones, and not every one. The data contain 90,000 to 110,000 clones, about 88% of them seen just once; the ten biggest clones take up approximately 17%. Germline CDR1 is LGHNA and CDR2 is YNFKEQ. Trimming removed 4 bases at V and 5 bases at J, with 15 bases between. CDR3 length: 14 amino acids. To note about this clone: Its target is unknown.

Sample: peripheral blood, taken on day 0 of AZD1222 vaccination. This rearrangement joins TRBV4-2 to TRBJ2-7, with D perhaps matching TRBD2 (5 bases). This TCR came from an adult in good health. The CDR3 spells CASSPQRPGDEQYF. The CDR3 coding sequence is TGTGCCAGCAGCCCCCAGCGGCCTGGAGACGAGCAGTACTTC.